These 21 T cell receptor beta chains originate from one sample sequenced in a study of blood T cell repertoires in COVID-19. TCRdb's copy holds only in-frame clones and misses some; the assay was immunoSEQ multiplex PCR. Counted here are roughly 300,000 clones, roughly 93% occurring once; the ten biggest clones make up 2% to 2.5%. The specimen sequenced was PBMCs or T cells enriched from blood (not recorded which). These receptors were collected from a woman aged 40 to 50 with acute COVID-19.

The CDR3 nucleotides read TGCGCCAGCAGCCAAGATTATTCAGGGATGAACACCGGGGAGCTGTTTTTT. This encodes CASSQDYSGMNTGELFF. This sequence joins TRBV4-3 and TRBJ2-2, with a weak D call TRBD1 (5 bases). CDR3 length: 17 residues. CDR1 is LGHNA and CDR2 is YSLEER in the germline V gene. Trimming shortened V by 0 bases and J by 1 base, and 12 bases separated the two germline ends.

This chain uses TRBV28 with TRBJ2-5; 8 bases fit TRBD2. The V segment lost 11 bases and the J segment 2 bases; nucleotides outside the gene matches: 4. CDR1 MDHEN and CDR2 SYDVKM come from the germline V gene. The CDR3 length is 12 residues. This CDR3 reads CAVSGGQETQYF. CDR3 nucleotide sequence: TGTGCCGTGTCGGGGGGGCAAGAGACCCAGTACTTC.

The genes are TRBV27 and TRBJ2-4; TRBD1 matches at 8 bases. V shed 5 bases and J 3 bases; nucleotides not matched to a gene: 6. The CDR3 has 15 residues. Germline CDR1 and CDR2: MNHEY and SMNVEV (reference sequence). CDR3 nucleotides: TGTGCCAGCAGTCCAGGGGGCGAGGGCAAAAACATTCAGTACTTC. Encoded protein: CASSPGGEGKNIQYF.

As for this clone: Other nucleotide sequences in the sample specify the same CDR3. This chain joins TRBV3-1 (or the pseudogene TRBV3-2) and TRBJ2-3; D is uncertain. Germline CDR1 LGHDT, CDR2 YNNKEL (reference sequence). This CDR3 spans 13 amino acids. The V end lost 3 bases, the J end lost 1 base, and 5 bases lay between the germline ends. CDR3 coding DNA: TGTGCCAGCAGCCATCGTGGCACAGATACGCAGTATTTT. Its protein product is CASSHRGTDTQYF.

This chain links TRBV1 with TRBJ1-4. TRBV1 is a pseudogene locus. The CDR3 loop spans 14 amino acids. CDR3 in amino acids: CTSSRPGLYEKLFF. The CDR3 DNA follows: TGCACCAGCAGCCGTCCAGGACTCTATGAAAAACTGTTTTTT.

The V gene is TRBV18, the J gene TRBJ1-4; perhaps TRBD1 as D (5 bases). V was clipped by 1 base and J by 0 bases, with 6 bases between them. The CDR3 spans 15 residues. The V gene's germline CDR1 is KGHSH and CDR2 LQKENI. The CDR3 nucleotides read TGTGCCAGCTCACCACGGGGCCCAACTAATGAAAAACTGTTTTTT. It specifies CASSPRGPTNEKLFF. Together with reference TRBV18 and TRBJ1-4, the CDR3 gives the full variable domain: NAGVMQNPRHLVRRRGQEARLRCSPMKGHSHVYWYRQLPEEGLKFMVYLQKENIIDESGMPKERFSAEFPKEGPSILRIQQVVRGDSAAYFCASSPRGPTNEKLFFGSGTQLSVL.

The chain's CDR3 is CASSSTGGTGELFF. CDR3 bases: TGTGCCAGTAGTTCAACAGGGGGGACCGGGGAGCTGTTTTTT. The chain joins TRBV19 to TRBJ2-2; 8 positions agree with TRBD1. J was trimmed by 5 bases and V by 5 bases; bases with no gene match: 4. This CDR3 has 14 residues. Per the germline V gene, CDR1 is LNHDA and CDR2 is SQIVND (reference sequence).

The gene calls are TRBV24-1 and TRBJ1-2; maybe TRBD1 (5 bases). The V end lost 3 bases, the J end lost 4 bases, and 11 bases lay between the germline ends. Germline-derived CDR1 and CDR2 are KGHDR and SFDVKD. CDR3 size: 14 residues. CDR3 bases: TGTGCCACCAGTGATCCCAGACAGAGCTATGGCTACACCTTC. It encodes CATSDPRQSYGYTF.

The chain links TRBV28 to TRBJ1-5, with unresolved D. From germline, CDR1 is MDHEN and CDR2 SYDVKM. The CDR3 runs 15 residues. V was trimmed by 2 bases and J by 0 bases, leaving 8 bases between them. The CDR3 here is CASSLRPSSNQPQHF. In DNA, the CDR3 is TGTGCCAGCAGTTTAAGGCCTAGTAGCAATCAGCCCCAGCATTTT.

This clone was picked up a small number of times. The rearrangement joins TRBV19 to TRBJ1-6, with 7 bases aligning to TRBD1. The germline CDR1 and CDR2 sequences are LNHDA and SQIVND (reference sequence). V was pared by 6 bases and J by 1 base, with 12 bases of the junction left unmatched. This CDR3 spans 18 amino acids. The CDR3 reads CASSEQGPGRSYNSPLHF. The CDR3 bases are TGTGCCAGTAGCGAACAGGGGCCTGGGAGGTCCTATAATTCACCCCTCCACTTT.

This chain connects TRBV2 to TRBJ1-2, with a possible D match to TRBD1 (6 bases). The germline V gene has CDR1 SNHLY and CDR2 FYNNEI. The CDR3 consists of 13 residues. V gave up 5 bases and J gave up 8 bases, with 15 bases separating them. The CDR3 DNA is TGTGCCAGCAGTAACCAGGGGTTTGAGGGCTACACCTTC. Protein: CASSNQGFEGYTF. The full variable domain, in which reference TRBV2 and TRBJ1-2 provide the parts outside the CDR3, is EPEVTQTPSHQVTQMGQEVILRCVPISNHLYFYWYRQILGQKVEFLVSFYNNEISEKSEIFDDQFSVERPDGSNFTLKIRSTKLEDSAMYFCASSNQGFEGYTFGSGTRLTVV.

The chain has TRBV29-1 and TRBJ1-3; D might be TRBD1 (5 bases). This CDR3 contains 14 residues. Germline V CDR1 and CDR2: SQVTM, ANQGSEA. The V and J ends lost 7 bases and 4 bases respectively, with 17 bases between them. The CDR3 sequence: CSASFGGAGNTIYF. The CDR3 DNA sequence: TGCAGCGCCTCCTTCGGGGGAGCGGGAAACACCATATATTTT.

The chain carries TRBV5-8 and TRBJ1-6, with 8 bases identical to TRBD1. The germline CDR1 and CDR2 sequences are SGHTS and YDEGEE. Unmatched junction bases numbered 3, after V lost 1 base and J lost 9 bases. This CDR3 contains 14 residues. The chain's CDR3 is CASSLIGQGSPLHF. In nucleotides, the CDR3 is TGTGCCAGCAGCTTGATTGGACAGGGTTCACCCCTCCACTTT.

J is TRBJ1-4 and V is TRBV28; D call uncertain. The CDR3 has 16 amino acids. The V and J ends lost 4 bases and 2 bases respectively, with 14 bases between them. Germline V gene sequence: CDR1 MDHEN, CDR2 SYDVKM. The CDR3 sequence is CASSSSRVVTNEKLFF. In DNA form, the CDR3 reads TGTGCCAGCAGTTCGTCGAGGGTAGTCACTAATGAAAAACTGTTTTTT.

This clone has a handful of counts. The genes are TRBV12-3 or TRBV12-4 and TRBJ1-6; D not certain. The CDR3 has 12 amino acids. V was pared by 7 bases and J by 3 bases, with 4 bases between. The CDR3 here is CASTSYNSPLHF. The DNA of the CDR3 is TGTGCCAGCACCAGCTATAATTCACCCCTCCACTTT.

A single count supports this clone. The chain employs TRBV5-1 and TRBJ1-3, with D possibly matching TRBD1 (6 bases). Trimming pared 1 base from V and 0 bases from J, leaving 11 bases between. This CDR3 is 16 amino acids long. From germline, CDR1 is SGHRS and CDR2 YFSETQ. The CDR3 DNA follows: TGCGCCAGCAGCTTGACGGACAGAGTCTCTGGAAACACCATATATTTT. Translation: CASSLTDRVSGNTIYF.

The sample holds one count of this clone. This chain links TRBV2 with TRBJ1-1; D is perhaps TRBD1 (5 bases). The V gene lost 0 bases and the J gene lost 3 bases, with 14 bases spanning the gap. The CDR3 runs 16 residues. Germline loops: CDR1 SNHLY, CDR2 FYNNEI. The chain's CDR3 is CASSEAFGGIDTEAFF. The CDR3 nucleotides are TGTGCCAGCAGTGAAGCGTTCGGGGGAATAGACACTGAAGCTTTCTTT.

This chain connects TRBV28 to TRBJ1-2; no clear D gene. The CDR3 runs to 13 residues. V lost 2 bases to trimming and J lost 8 bases, with 12 bases between them. Germline V lookup: CDR1 MDHEN, CDR2 SYDVKM. The CDR3 is CASSLIQAVGYTF. CDR3 sequence (DNA): TGTGCCAGCAGTTTAATCCAGGCAGTGGGCTACACCTTC.

V and J are TRBV19 and TRBJ2-3; D remains unclear. CDR1 and CDR2 from the germline V gene are LNHDA and SQIVND (reference sequence). There are 14 residues in the CDR3. The V end was cut by 7 bases, the J end by 0 bases, with 11 bases between. The CDR3 sequence is CASKSGESTDTQYF. The CDR3 coding sequence is TGTGCCAGTAAGAGTGGTGAAAGCACAGATACGCAGTATTTT. The variable domain in full, completed from reference TRBV19 and TRBJ2-3, reads DGGITQSPKYLFRKEGQNVTLSCEQNLNHDAMYWYRQDPGQGLRLIYYSQIVNDFQKGDIAEGYSVSREKKESFPLTVTSAQKNPTAFYLCASKSGESTDTQYFGPGTRLTVL.

V usage is TRBV20-1 and J usage is TRBJ2-7; TRBD2 might be the D (5 bases). V was clipped by 3 bases and J by 2 bases, with 11 bases between them. CDR3 length equals 13 residues. The germline CDR1 and CDR2 sequences are DFQATT and SNEGSKA (reference sequence). CDR3 nucleotides: TGCAGTGCTAGTAGCGCGGGTGCCTACGAGCAGTACTTC. Residues: CSASSAGAYEQYF.

This chain links TRBV7-9 with TRBJ2-3; 7 positions match TRBD1. The CDR3 loop spans 14 amino acids. Germline CDR1 is SEHNR and CDR2 is FQNEAQ (reference sequence). V lost 5 bases and J lost 5; bases outside the gene matches: 7. In DNA form, the CDR3 reads TGTGCCAGCAGCCTAACACAGGGGAGAGATACGCAGTATTTT. Amino acids: CASSLTQGRDTQYF.